One and the same sample provided the 8 T cell receptor beta chains below, sequenced in a study of response to subunit inactivated influenza vaccine. TCRdb used MiXCR to reprocess the RT-PCR reads, holding one entry per CDR3 protein. This table has 500,000 or so distinct CDR3 sequences, 15% to 20% appearing once. Material: CD4+ T cells sorted from PBMCs, obtained roughly 24 months after vaccination. The receptors derive from a man between 50 and 75 years old who received an inactivated influenza vaccine.

This clonotype appeared a few times. V and J are TRBV20-1 and TRBJ2-7; the D gene is possibly TRBD1 (6 bases). V was pared by 1 base and J by 3 bases, with 13 bases between. The germline CDR1 and CDR2 sequences are DFQATT and SNEGSKA (reference sequence). This CDR3 is built from 14 residues. CDR3: CSARGLGGSYEQYF. The DNA for the CDR3 is TGCAGTGCTAGAGGGCTTGGGGGCAGCTACGAGCAGTACTTC.

This clonotype has more than one count but fewer than ten. The genes are TRBV6-2 or TRBV6-3 and TRBJ1-3, with D unresolved. V was clipped by 9 bases and J by 0 bases, with 21 bases between them. The CDR3 contains 17 residues. The germline gives CDR1 MNHEY, CDR2 SVGEGT. The CDR3 loop is CASSRPGLWISGNTIYF. The CDR3 DNA reads TGTGCCAGTTCCCGCCCAGGCTTGTGGATCTCTGGAAACACCATATATTTT.

The chain's CDR3 is CATGDANTGELFF. The CDR3 DNA reads as TGTGCCACGGGGGACGCGAACACCGGGGAGCTGTTTTTT. The chain combines TRBV4-2 with TRBJ2-2; tentatively, D is TRBD2 (6 bases). CDR1 and CDR2 (germline): LGHNA, YNFKEQ. The CDR3 covers 13 residues. Trimming removed 10 bases from V and 0 bases from J, with 9 bases in between.

The chain links TRBV6-1 to TRBJ2-1, with 12 bases matching TRBD2. CDR1 is MNHNS and CDR2 is SASEGT in the germline V gene. V lost 5 bases to trimming and J lost 7 bases; unmatched junction nucleotides: 12. CDR3 length: 17 residues. For the CDR3, the DNA is TGTGCCAGCAGTCCACCTCTAGCGGGAGGGCCGCGGAATGAGCAGTTCTTC. Translation gives CASSPPLAGGPRNEQFF.

This clonotype was seen a handful of times. The gene calls are TRBV15 and TRBJ2-1, with D tentatively TRBD2 (7 bases). The V end lost 1 base, the J end lost 5 bases, and 18 bases lay between the germline ends. The CDR3 totals 17 residues. Germline loops: CDR1 LNHNV, CDR2 YYDKDF (reference sequence). The CDR3 nucleotides read TGTGCCACCAGCAGAGGAGGGGGGAGGGCCTTAGACAATGAGCAGTTCTTC. Translating it yields CATSRGGGRALDNEQFF. Combining the CDR3 with reference TRBV15 and TRBJ2-1 gives the whole variable domain DAMVIQNPRYQVTQFGKPVTLSCSQTLNHNVMYWYQQKSSQAPKLLFHYYDKDFNNEADTPDNFQSRRPNTSFCFLDIRSPGLGDTAMYLCATSRGGGRALDNEQFFGPGTRLTVL.

The chain uses TRBV28 and TRBJ2-1; TRBD2 aligns across 7 bases. V trimming: 6 bases; J trimming: 7 bases; junction bases outside the gene matches: 6. CDR1 is MDHEN and CDR2 is SYDVKM in the germline V gene. This CDR3 is built from 13 residues. The CDR3: CASRGGSWNEQFF. CDR3 nucleotides: TGTGCCAGCAGGGGGGGGAGTTGGAATGAGCAGTTCTTC. Looking up the rest from reference TRBV28 and TRBJ2-1 gives the full variable domain: DVKVTQSSRYLVKRTGEKVFLECVQDMDHENMFWYRQDPGLGLRLIYFSYDVKMKEKGDIPEGYSVSREKKERFSLILESASTNQTSMYLCASRGGSWNEQFFGPGTRLTVL.

The genes are TRBV6-5 and TRBJ1-6, with D uncertain. V lost 0 bases, J lost 5 bases, and 14 bases lay in between. The CDR3 is 17 amino acids. Germline V gene sequence: CDR1 MNHEY, CDR2 SVGAGI. In DNA, the CDR3 is TGTGCCAGCAGTTACTCGATCGGAGGGAACAATAATTCACCCCTCCACTTT. Its protein product is CASSYSIGGNNNSPLHF.

The gene calls are TRBV11-2 and TRBJ2-3; 9 bases map to TRBD2. Germline CDR1 and CDR2: SGHAT and FQNNGV. The CDR3 loop spans 18 amino acids. Unmatched junction bases numbered 13, after V lost 5 bases and J lost 1 base. The CDR3 region has the DNA TGTGCCAGCAGCGATTCGGGCGGGGGGGATTGGGGCACAGATACGCAGTATTTT. Translation gives CASSDSGGGDWGTDTQYF.